Below, 16 T cell receptor beta chains from the same sample are listed, as sequenced in a study of follicular helper T cells after annual influenza vaccination. Produced via immunoSEQ multiplex PCR; TCRdb's table is partial and in-frame only. This table holds several thousand clones, 70% to 80% found once. Stated time point: 2014-2015 season, pre-vaccination. The sequenced sample was CXCR5+ CD38- circulating T follicular helper cells from blood, obtained on the day of influenza vaccination. The subset denotes: circulating Tfh, non-naive CD4+CXCR5+PD-1+ (ICOS+CD38+ or ICOS-CD38-). The receptors were sampled from an adult who received the influenza vaccine.

V gene TRBV28 combines with J gene TRBJ1-4, with D possibly TRBD1 on 6 matching bases. Germline V gene lookup returns CDR1 MDHEN and CDR2 SYDVKM. The CDR3 is 16 residues long. V was trimmed by 6 bases and J by 8 bases, leaving 22 bases between them. CDR3 in DNA: TGTGCCAGCAGCGAAGAAGACAGGCTACGGGGAGAAAAACTGTTTTTT. Its translation: CASSEEDRLRGEKLFF. The variable domain in full, with the rest retrieved from reference TRBV28 and TRBJ1-4, is DVKVTQSSRYLVKRTGEKVFLECVQDMDHENMFWYRQDPGLGLRLIYFSYDVKMKEKGDIPEGYSVSREKKERFSLILESASTNQTSMYLCASSEEDRLRGEKLFFGSGTQLSVL.

V usage is TRBV7-3 and J usage is TRBJ2-5, with a weak D call TRBD2 (5 bases). Trimming pared 5 bases from V and 3 bases from J, leaving 10 bases between. The CDR3 length is 13 residues. Germline V gene sequence: CDR1 SGHTA, CDR2 FQGTGA. The CDR3 nucleotides are TGTGCCAGCAGCCCAGCCGGGAAAGAGACCCAGTACTTC. This gives the protein CASSPAGKETQYF.

V and J are TRBV6-5 and TRBJ2-3; D is unresolved. Trimming left V 0 bases short and J 7 bases short, with 2 bases between. Germline CDR1 MNHEY, CDR2 SVGAGI. The CDR3 has 11 amino acids. The CDR3 DNA is TGTGCCAGCAGTTACTCTAATACGCAGTATTTT. Translating gives CASSYSNTQYF.

CDR3 nucleotide sequence: TGTGCCAGCTCCCCTGGACTAGAAGAGACCCAGTACTTC. Translating it yields CASSPGLEETQYF. V is TRBV18 and J is TRBJ2-5; 7 bases map to TRBD2. The CDR3 contains 13 residues. Germline values: CDR1 KGHSH, CDR2 LQKENI. Losses at the gene ends were 6 bases for V and 3 bases for J; bases not matched to a gene: 4.

This chain joins TRBV29-1 and TRBJ2-7; a weak D match, TRBD2 (6 bases). The germline gives CDR1 SQVTM, CDR2 ANQGSEA. Trimming removed 6 bases at V and 1 base at J, with 16 bases between. The CDR3 loop spans 14 amino acids. CDR3 nucleotides: TGCAGCGTCCGTCATAGCGGACCTTCCTACGAGCAGTACTTC. This translates into CSVRHSGPSYEQYF.

The genes are TRBV5-5 and TRBJ2-7; perhaps TRBD2 as D (6 bases). Germline V gene sequence: CDR1 SGHKS, CDR2 YYEKEE (reference sequence). V was cut by 4 bases and J by 5 bases, with 16 bases left in between. The CDR3 length is 14 residues. In DNA form, the CDR3 reads TGTGCCAGCAGCGCGGGACCGCCATCCCACGAGCAGTACTTC. It encodes CASSAGPPSHEQYF.

The chain joins TRBV7-8 to TRBJ1-1; 12 bases line up with TRBD1. From germline, CDR1 is SGHVS and CDR2 FQNEAQ. This CDR3 comprises 15 residues. Trimming took 1 base from V and 6 from J; bases not matched to a gene: 3. The CDR3 DNA reads as TGTGCCAGCAGCTTAGGGGGACAGGGGGCGGCTGAAGCTTTCTTT. Protein product: CASSLGGQGAAEAFF.

Written as DNA, the CDR3 is TGTGCCAGTACGTTGCGGACGTCAGGGGTCCTGACTTTC. Its protein product is CASTLRTSGVLTF. The gene calls are TRBV19 and TRBJ2-6; a possible D gene is TRBD1 (5 bases). This CDR3 is 13 amino acids long. CDR1 LNHDA and CDR2 SQIVND come from the germline V gene (reference sequence). Deletions cut 7 bases from V and 13 bases from J, with 17 bases between.

This clone occurred a few times. J is TRBJ2-7 and V is TRBV5-1, with D hard to call. The V end lost 2 bases, the J end lost 3 bases, and 15 bases lay between the germline ends. The germline CDR1 and CDR2 sequences are SGHRS and YFSETQ. The CDR3 runs to 15 residues. The CDR3 nucleotides read TGCGCCAGCAGCTTCGACGCCAATTCGGGCTACGAGCAGTACTTC. It yields the protein CASSFDANSGYEQYF.

The rearrangement joins TRBV6-6 to TRBJ1-1; maybe TRBD1 (6 bases). Per the germline V gene, CDR1 is MNHNY and CDR2 is SVGAGI (reference sequence). The V end lost 6 bases, the J end lost 5 bases, and 10 bases lay between the germline ends. The CDR3 is 12 residues long. The CDR3 nucleotides are TGTGCCAGCAGACAGGGTGGGACTGAAGCTTTCTTT. Translation gives CASRQGGTEAFF.

The chain recombines TRBV19 with TRBJ1-2; D gene unclear. V was trimmed by 5 bases and J by 4 bases, leaving 11 bases between them. CDR1 is LNHDA, CDR2 SQIVND, per germline (reference sequence). The CDR3 consists of 13 residues. CDR3 amino acids: CASSAGRTYGYTF. As DNA, the CDR3 is TGTGCCAGTAGTGCCGGACGGACCTATGGCTACACCTTC.

This chain links TRBV4-3 with TRBJ2-7; D might be TRBD1 (6 bases). V was pared by 0 bases and J by 3 bases, with 6 bases between. Germline V gene data show CDR1 as LGHNA and CDR2 as YSLEER. This CDR3 is built from 13 residues. The CDR3 nucleotides read TGCGCCAGCAGCCAAGACAGGGGCTACGAGCAGTACTTC. This translates into CASSQDRGYEQYF.

V and J are TRBV28 and TRBJ2-3; a possible D gene is TRBD2 (6 bases). The CDR3 loop spans 13 amino acids. Trimming shortened V by 8 bases and J by 6 bases, and 15 bases separated the two germline ends. Germline CDR1 reads MDHEN; CDR2 reads SYDVKM. CDR3 nucleotide sequence: TGTGCCAGCCGACACCAGGGACTGGATACGCAGTATTTT. Translation gives CASRHQGLDTQYF.

The chain joins TRBV4-2 to TRBJ2-1; 8 nucleotides line up with TRBD2. Germline CDR1 and CDR2: LGHNA and YNFKEQ. Trimming at V came to 0 bases and at J to 9 bases, leaving 10 bases not matched to a gene. The CDR3 loop spans 16 amino acids. The CDR3 region has the DNA TGTGCCAGCAGCCAAGAAAGAGGCGGGGGGAAGTTTGAGCAGTTCTTC. Its protein product is CASSQERGGGKFEQFF.

CDR3 sequence: CAWIPPGASSYEQYF. In DNA, the CDR3 is TGTGCCTGGATCCCCCCGGGGGCGAGCTCCTACGAGCAGTACTTC. V is TRBV30 and J is TRBJ2-7; possibly TRBD1 or TRBD2 for D (6 bases each). V was shortened by 4 bases and J by 0 bases, with 16 bases between the two germline ends. CDR1 GTSNPN and CDR2 SVGIG come from the germline V gene (reference sequence). CDR3 length: 15 residues.

The chain carries TRBV15 and TRBJ1-2; the D gene is possibly TRBD1 (5 bases). The ends were cut back, 8 bases at V and 1 base at J, with 17 bases in the middle. CDR3 length equals 15 residues. Per the germline V gene, CDR1 is LNHNV and CDR2 is YYDKDF (reference sequence). The CDR3 coding sequence is TGTGCCACCTCCCCGGGGCTAGCGGGTAACTATGGCTACACCTTC. It codes for CATSPGLAGNYGYTF.